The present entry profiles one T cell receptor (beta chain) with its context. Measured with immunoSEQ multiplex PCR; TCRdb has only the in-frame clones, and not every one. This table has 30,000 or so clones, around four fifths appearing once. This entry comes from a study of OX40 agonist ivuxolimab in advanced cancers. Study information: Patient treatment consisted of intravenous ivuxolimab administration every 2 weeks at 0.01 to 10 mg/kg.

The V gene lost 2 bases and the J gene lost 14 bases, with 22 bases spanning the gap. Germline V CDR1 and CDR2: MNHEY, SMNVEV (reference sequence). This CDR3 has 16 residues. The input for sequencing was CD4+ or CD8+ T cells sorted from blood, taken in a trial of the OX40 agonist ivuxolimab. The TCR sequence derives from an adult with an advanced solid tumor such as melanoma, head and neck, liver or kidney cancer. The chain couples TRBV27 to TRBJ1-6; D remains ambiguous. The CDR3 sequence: CASSLAAGPYPASLHF. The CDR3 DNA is TGTGCCAGCAGTTTAGCCGCCGGGCCCTATCCTGCGTCCCTCCACTTT.